The 21 T cell receptor beta chains given below trace back to one sample, sequenced in a study of identical twins (dated by TCRdb to the mid-2010s). Library method: 5' RACE. Instrument on record: Illumina HiSeq 2000. Clones were called with MiXCR by TCRdb after fastp trimmed the public reads at Q25, and only in-frame beta chains were retained. Rows matching on CDR3 protein sequence are summarized as one entry with the most common DNA and genes. The sample includes about 660,000 distinct CDR3 sequences, with about 9.4% observed a single time. The ten biggest clones cover 0.75% to 1% of the sample. These data were likewise used in another study, on yellow fever vaccine responses in identical twins.

Sequencing used PBMCs. Receptor source: a young woman in good health.

V usage is TRBV6-5 and J usage is TRBJ2-7; D is possibly TRBD1 (6 bases). V lost 2 bases, J lost 6 bases, and 11 bases lay in between. Germline V gene data show CDR1 as MNHEY and CDR2 as SVGAGI. This CDR3 is built from 13 residues. CDR3 amino acids: CASSYPGQREQYF. Here the CDR3 DNA reads TGTGCCAGCAGTTACCCCGGACAGCGCGAGCAGTACTTC.

This clonotype has more than one count but fewer than ten. The chain carries TRBV20-1 and TRBJ1-6; no reliable D call. V was cut by 0 bases and J by 12 bases, with 9 bases left in between. Germline values: CDR1 DFQATT, CDR2 SNEGSKA (reference sequence). CDR3 length: 12 residues. The CDR3 sequence is CSARDRARPLHF. Here the CDR3 DNA reads TGCAGTGCTAGAGATCGAGCCAGACCCCTCCACTTT.

This clonotype was picked up a small number of times. The gene calls are TRBV20-1 and TRBJ2-7; tentative D call: TRBD2 (6 bases). Trimming cost V 1 base and J 2 bases, with 15 bases left between them. This CDR3 is built from 15 residues. Germline loops: CDR1 DFQATT, CDR2 SNEGSKA (reference sequence). CDR3 in amino acids: CSARGVGLPTYEQYF. CDR3 in DNA: TGCAGTGCTAGAGGCGTAGGACTACCAACCTACGAGCAGTACTTC.

Here the CDR3 reads CSARLLTSESLDTQYF. DNA for the CDR3: TGCAGTGCTAGGCTTCTAACGAGTGAATCCCTAGATACGCAGTATTTT. The chain couples TRBV20-1 to TRBJ2-3; D is unclear. V gave up 3 bases and J gave up 5 bases, with 21 bases separating them. This CDR3 is 16 amino acids long. Per the germline V gene, CDR1 is DFQATT and CDR2 is SNEGSKA (reference sequence).

In this sample, this clonotype turned up a few times. J is TRBJ1-1 and V is TRBV11-2; the match to TRBD1 covers 7 bases. V trimming: 1 base; J trimming: 4 bases; junction bases outside the gene matches: 3. CDR3 length: 14 amino acids. CDR1 is SGHAT, CDR2 FQNNGV, per germline. As DNA, the CDR3 is TGTGCCAGCAGCTTAGTTTACAGGGGCACTGAAGCTTTCTTT. Translation: CASSLVYRGTEAFF.

This clonotype was observed many times. The chain is built from TRBV3-1 and TRBJ2-1, with D possibly matching TRBD2 (5 bases). The ends were cut back, 11 bases at V and 7 bases at J, with 15 bases in the middle. CDR1 LGHDT and CDR2 YNNKEL come from the germline V gene (reference sequence). The CDR3 runs to 12 residues. The DNA for the CDR3 is TGTGCCGTACGCGGGTCCCAGAATGAGCAGTTCTTC. This gives the protein CAVRGSQNEQFF.

This clonotype was detected a few times. This chain joins TRBV5-1 and TRBJ2-1; TRBD2 matches 10 bases. The CDR3 contains 21 residues. V lost 4 bases to trimming and J lost 0 bases; unmatched junction nucleotides: 19. CDR1 is SGHRS and CDR2 is YFSETQ in the germline V gene. The CDR3 nucleotides read TGCGCCAGCAGCGGGGTCCCCCAGAGAGCTAGCGGGGGTCACTCCTACAATGAGCAGTTCTTC. Translated, it gives CASSGVPQRASGGHSYNEQFF.

This clonotype showed up just a few times. The genes are TRBV7-2 and TRBJ1-4, with D perhaps TRBD1 (5 bases). Trimming took 4 bases from V and 9 from J, leaving 15 bases between them. Germline lookup yields CDR1 SGHTA and CDR2 FQGNSA. The CDR3 sequence is 14 residues long. CDR3 nucleotide sequence: TGTGCCAGCAGCTACGACCCTTGGGGGAAAAAACTGTTTTTT. Protein product: CASSYDPWGKKLFF.

This clonotype was seen a handful of times. The gene calls are TRBV29-1 and TRBJ2-1; D ambiguous. The V and J ends lost 4 bases and 6 bases respectively, with 13 bases between them. The CDR3 totals 13 residues. Germline V gives CDR1 SQVTM, CDR2 ANQGSEA. CDR3 in DNA: TGCAGCGTTGGTGTAGTTAGTATCAATGAGCAGTTCTTC. This translates into CSVGVVSINEQFF.

This clonotype has at least ten counts. The chain carries TRBV6-1 and TRBJ2-3, with 15 bases matching TRBD2. Germline-derived CDR1 and CDR2 are MNHNS and SASEGT. This CDR3 has 16 amino acids. With 6 bases clipped from V and 6 bases from J, the junction kept 7 bases outside the gene matches. The CDR3 reads CASRGLAGGRMDTQYF. The CDR3 DNA follows: TGTGCCAGCAGGGGACTAGCGGGAGGTCGTATGGATACGCAGTATTTT.

V usage is TRBV11-2 and J usage is TRBJ2-1; D possibly corresponds to TRBD2 (5 bases). This CDR3 contains 17 residues. Germline CDR1 SGHAT, CDR2 FQNNGV. V was trimmed by 0 bases and J by 0 bases, leaving 12 bases between them. The CDR3 reads CASSLEAIGLSYNEQFF. In DNA form, the CDR3 reads TGTGCCAGCAGCTTAGAGGCGATCGGACTCTCCTACAATGAGCAGTTCTTC.

This clonotype has at least ten counts. J is TRBJ2-5 and V is TRBV5-1; no definite D call. The V end was cut by 2 bases, the J end by 3 bases, with 5 bases between. Germline assignment: CDR1 SGHRS and CDR2 YFSETQ. The CDR3 consists of 12 residues. The CDR3 protein is CASSFEEETQYF. CDR3 bases: TGCGCCAGCAGCTTTGAGGAAGAGACCCAGTACTTC.

The chain has TRBV28 and TRBJ1-4; D might be TRBD1 (5 bases). This CDR3 is 14 amino acids long. The ends were cut back, 5 bases at V and 0 bases at J, with 7 bases in the middle. Looked up from germline, CDR1 is MDHEN and CDR2 is SYDVKM. CDR3 nucleotide sequence: TGTGCCAGCAGTCCGGGACCAACTAATGAAAAACTGTTTTTT. As protein: CASSPGPTNEKLFF.

This clonotype was observed a handful of times. V usage is TRBV6-1 and J usage is TRBJ1-5; D call uncertain. V lost 3 bases to trimming and J lost 4 bases, with 13 bases between them. Germline lookup yields CDR1 MNHNS and CDR2 SASEGT. This CDR3 spans 15 amino acids. The CDR3 DNA follows: TGTGCCAGCAGTGAGGGTCGAGTCGGAAATCAGCCCCAGCATTTT. Translating gives CASSEGRVGNQPQHF.

The V and J genes are TRBV12-3 or TRBV12-4 and TRBJ2-5; 12 bases are shared with TRBD2. Germline trimming cut 5 bases from V and 3 bases from J; bases unmatched to any gene: 7. This CDR3 has 16 amino acids. The DNA for the CDR3 is TGTGCCAGCAGTCCGCCCGGACTAGCGGGAAAAGAGACCCAGTACTTC. It yields the protein CASSPPGLAGKETQYF.

V usage is TRBV11-3 and J usage is TRBJ2-5, with TRBD2 as a possible D gene (6 bases). The germline CDR1 and CDR2 sequences are SGHNT and YENEEA. The CDR3 is 22 residues long. Trimming pared 1 base from V and 1 base from J, leaving 31 bases between. Here the CDR3 reads CASSLVSVGQARIGRSQETQYF. The DNA for the CDR3 is TGTGCCAGCAGCTTAGTTTCAGTTGGTCAAGCTCGGATCGGGAGAAGCCAAGAGACCCAGTACTTC.

A remark on this clonotype: A much more abundant neighbour one base away suggests this may be a read error. The chain's CDR3 is CASSGTGGFGANVLTF. The CDR3 nucleotides read TGTGCCAGCAGTGGGACAGGGGGCTTTGGGGCCAACGTCCTGACTTTC. V is TRBV25-1 and J is TRBJ2-6; 11 bases map to TRBD1. The J segment lost 3 bases and the V segment lost 4 bases, leaving 2 bases of the junction unmatched. The germline gives CDR1 MGHDK, CDR2 SYGVNS. The CDR3 runs 16 residues.

A few counts support this clonotype. V is TRBV4-1 and J is TRBJ2-5; D not certain. The CDR3 consists of 12 residues. Trimming stripped 0 bases from V and 4 bases from J, with 3 bases between. The germline V gene encodes CDR1 MGHRA and CDR2 YSYEKL. The CDR3 protein is CASSQEAETQYF. The CDR3 DNA sequence: TGCGCCAGCAGCCAAGAGGCAGAGACCCAGTACTTC.

The chain employs TRBV7-8 and TRBJ1-1, with a possible D match to TRBD1 (5 bases). The CDR3 has 16 amino acids. Germline V gene lookup returns CDR1 SGHVS and CDR2 FQNEAQ. Trimming cost V 2 bases and J 1 base, with 14 bases left between them. The CDR3 protein is CASSLNLFRGNTEAFF. The DNA for the CDR3 is TGTGCCAGCAGCTTAAACTTGTTTAGGGGGAACACTGAAGCTTTCTTT.

This clonotype was counted a few times. This chain joins TRBV7-9 and TRBJ2-7, with TRBD1 identical over 11 bases. Trimming at V came to 4 bases and at J to 2 bases, leaving 4 bases not matched to a gene. This CDR3 comprises 15 residues. In germline, CDR1 is SEHNR, CDR2 FQNEAQ (reference sequence). The CDR3 here is CASSSDRGRTYEQYF. CDR3 in DNA: TGTGCCAGCAGCTCGGACAGGGGGCGCACCTACGAGCAGTACTTC.

This clonotype was counted at least ten times. The chain has TRBV7-9 and TRBJ1-3; no firm D call. The CDR3 has 13 residues. Trimming removed 5 bases at V and 4 bases at J, with 9 bases between. Looked up from germline, CDR1 is SEHNR and CDR2 is FQNEAQ (reference sequence). CDR3 loop: CASSNFEGNTIYF. In DNA form, the CDR3 reads TGTGCCAGCAGCAACTTCGAGGGAAACACCATATATTTT.